The 20 T cell receptor beta chains reported below all come from one sample, sequenced in a study of T cells after posttransplantation cyclophosphamide. Libraries were prepared by immunoSEQ multiplex PCR; TCRdb keeps only in-frame clonotypes and omits some of them. There are about 12,000 clones in the sample, none observed a single time. Sequenced sample: PBMCs. These receptors all stem from a woman between 40 and 55 years old in good health, CMV-negative, and a related stem cell transplant donor.

This clone was counted many times. The V call is TRBV12-3 or TRBV12-4, the J call TRBJ2-1, with TRBD2 matching over 7 bases. V was clipped by 6 bases and J by 8 bases; unmatched bases: 10. This CDR3 comprises 14 residues. This chain's CDR3 is CASRWWPSGDEQFF. The DNA for the CDR3 is TGTGCCAGCAGGTGGTGGCCTAGCGGCGATGAGCAGTTCTTC.

This clone was recorded many times. This chain connects TRBV19 to TRBJ1-2, with 8 bases that match TRBD1. Germline V gives CDR1 LNHDA, CDR2 SQIVND (reference sequence). The CDR3 runs 15 residues. The V segment lost 3 bases and the J segment 8 bases; nucleotides outside the gene matches: 11. The CDR3 DNA sequence: TGTGCCAGTAGTATTTTTATCGGACAGGGTTACGGCTACACCTTC. Translated: CASSIFIGQGYGYTF.

This clone was observed at least ten times. This rearrangement joins TRBV28 to TRBJ2-2; maybe TRBD1 (6 bases). The CDR3 length is 16 residues. Germline V gives CDR1 MDHEN, CDR2 SYDVKM. The germline V and J ends were trimmed by 5 bases and 6 bases, with 19 bases remaining between them. The CDR3 protein is CASSTTGQLRAGELFF. CDR3 coding DNA: TGTGCCAGCAGTACAACCGGACAGCTAAGAGCCGGGGAGCTGTTTTTT.

This clone was detected ten times or more. The chain is built from TRBV5-1 and TRBJ2-7; 7 bases match TRBD1. The CDR3 is 14 amino acids. V shed 4 bases and J 2 bases; nucleotides not matched to a gene: 6. Per the germline V gene, CDR1 is SGHRS and CDR2 is YFSETQ. This CDR3 reads CASSTAGQAYEQYF. The CDR3 region has the DNA TGCGCCAGCAGCACTGCCGGACAGGCCTACGAGCAGTACTTC.

This clone was picked up many times. The chain employs TRBV4-3 and TRBJ2-1; TRBD1 matches at 9 bases. Germline V CDR1 and CDR2: LGHNA, YSLEER. The CDR3 is made up of 17 amino acids. With 1 base clipped from V and 7 bases from J, the junction kept 11 bases outside the gene matches. The CDR3 bases are TGCGCCAGCAGCCAAGCCTCAGGTAACAGGGGGCATAATGAGCAGTTCTTC. Translated, it gives CASSQASGNRGHNEQFF.

Only a few counts were recorded for this clone. This rearrangement joins TRBV5-1 to TRBJ2-3; D uncertain. V lost 4 bases and J 1 base, leaving 16 bases between the germline ends. Looked up from germline, CDR1 is SGHRS and CDR2 is YFSETQ. The CDR3 length is 16 residues. CDR3 sequence: CASSEAKMSRTDTQYF. The CDR3 nucleotides are TGCGCCAGCAGCGAAGCCAAAATGTCTCGCACAGATACGCAGTATTTT.

There are many counts of this clone. This sequence joins TRBV6-5 and TRBJ1-4; D perhaps matches TRBD1 (6 bases). The germline V and J ends were trimmed by 2 bases and 13 bases, with 11 bases remaining between them. Looked up from germline, CDR1 is MNHEY and CDR2 is SVGAGI. The CDR3 contains 12 residues. The DNA for the CDR3 is TGTGCCAGCAGTTACGACAGGTCTAGACTGTTTTTT. It codes for CASSYDRSRLFF.

This clone has ten or more counts. The rearrangement uses TRBV9 and TRBJ2-1; 13 bases line up with TRBD2. The V gene end was trimmed by 6 bases and the J gene end by 7 bases; junction bases not matched to a gene: 7. Germline V gives CDR1 SGDLS, CDR2 YYNGEE. There are 15 residues in the CDR3. CDR3 in DNA: TGTGCCAGCACCCGGACTAGCGGGAGTCTAAATGAGCAGTTCTTC. Translation: CASTRTSGSLNEQFF.

This clone appeared a few times. This chain links TRBV5-4 with TRBJ1-6; possible D gene TRBD1, 6 bases. The ends were cut back, 4 bases at V and 7 bases at J, with 15 bases in the middle. The V gene's germline CDR1 is SGHNT and CDR2 YYREEE (reference sequence). The CDR3 loop spans 15 amino acids. CDR3 sequence: CASSPRGARNSPLHF. The DNA of the CDR3 is TGTGCCAGCAGCCCCAGGGGCGCAAGAAATTCACCCCTCCACTTT.

This clone has ten or more counts. The rearrangement links TRBV27 to TRBJ2-4, with D possibly being TRBD2 (7 bases). Germline V gives CDR1 MNHEY, CDR2 SMNVEV (reference sequence). The CDR3 covers 14 residues. The V gene lost 2 bases and the J gene lost 6 bases, with 11 bases spanning the gap. CDR3 bases: TGTGCCAGCAGTTTAAGGGGGGGCCCAAACATTCAGTACTTC. The encoded protein is CASSLRGGPNIQYF.

This clone was recorded many times. The rearrangement links TRBV27 to TRBJ2-7; D possibly corresponds to TRBD2 (6 bases). V dropped 5 bases and J dropped 2 bases, with 16 bases sitting between them. Germline lookup yields CDR1 MNHEY and CDR2 SMNVEV (reference sequence). The length of the CDR3 is 15 residues. The CDR3 protein is CASSRSSAGPYEQYF. The CDR3 nucleotides are TGTGCCAGCAGTCGGTCTAGTGCGGGGCCCTACGAGCAGTACTTC.

This clone occurred many times. The chain is built from TRBV7-9 and TRBJ1-1, with D perhaps TRBD1 (5 bases). CDR1 and CDR2 (germline): SEHNR, FQNEAQ (reference sequence). CDR3 size: 14 residues. The V and J ends lost 4 bases and 4 bases respectively, with 13 bases between them. The CDR3: CASSSTSGITEAFF. DNA for the CDR3: TGTGCCAGCAGCTCTACCTCAGGGATCACTGAAGCTTTCTTT.

This clone was recorded many times. The V call is TRBV9, the J call TRBJ2-1; 8 bases are shared with TRBD2. CDR3 length: 15 amino acids. The germline V gene encodes CDR1 SGDLS and CDR2 YYNGEE. V lost 4 bases and J lost 2; bases outside the gene matches: 5. CDR3 coding DNA: TGTGCCAGCAGCCCAGCGGGGGTGCCCTACAATGAGCAGTTCTTC. Encoded protein: CASSPAGVPYNEQFF.

This clone was counted many times. This rearrangement joins TRBV27 to TRBJ2-7; 10 nucleotides align to TRBD1. Trimming took 6 bases from V and 5 from J; bases not matched to a gene: 10. The CDR3 length is 15 residues. Germline loops: CDR1 MNHEY, CDR2 SMNVEV (reference sequence). The CDR3 here is CASSRGQGLINEQYF. DNA of the CDR3: TGTGCCAGCAGCAGGGGACAGGGGTTGATCAACGAGCAGTACTTC.

Ten or more counts support this clone. V gene TRBV7-6 combines with J gene TRBJ1-1; D might be TRBD1 (6 bases). In germline, CDR1 is SGHVS, CDR2 FNYEAQ. V gave up 4 bases and J gave up 5 bases, with 11 bases separating them. CDR3 length: 13 residues. CDR3 sequence (DNA): TGTGCCAGCAGCTCACAGGGCTCTACTGAAGCTTTCTTT. The encoded protein is CASSSQGSTEAFF.

This clone was recorded at least ten times. The V and J genes are TRBV5-5 and TRBJ2-7, with 12 bases identical to TRBD1. CDR3 length: 15 residues. After removal of 4 bases from V and 6 bases from J, the junction contained 8 bases not matched to a gene. CDR1 is SGHKS, CDR2 YYEKEE, per germline (reference sequence). The CDR3 DNA follows: TGTGCCAGCAGCCCGGATGGGACAGGGGGCTTCGAGCAGTACTTC. It codes for CASSPDGTGGFEQYF.

Many counts were recorded for this clone. CDR3 protein: CASRRREGETQYF. The CDR3 coding sequence is TGTGCCAGCAGGAGGCGGGAGGGAGAGACCCAGTACTTC. The chain joins TRBV4-2 to TRBJ2-5, with TRBD2 matching over 9 bases. CDR3 length equals 13 residues. Trimming cost V 6 bases and J 4 bases; bases outside gene matches: 3. CDR1 is LGHNA and CDR2 is YNFKEQ in the germline V gene.

In its sample, this clone was seen many times. The chain combines TRBV12-3 or TRBV12-4 with TRBJ1-1; TRBD1 is a possible D gene (6 bases). This CDR3 has 13 residues. V lost 2 bases and J 6 bases, leaving 10 bases between the germline ends. Here the CDR3 DNA reads TGTGCCAGCAGTTTATACAGGGCCGCTGAAGCTTTCTTT. Its protein is CASSLYRAAEAFF.

This clone was recorded at least ten times. The rearrangement links TRBV5-6 to TRBJ2-1; 9 positions agree with TRBD1. The CDR3 contains 16 residues. The junction had 8 bases not matched to a gene; V was cut back by 0 bases and J by 7 bases. CDR1 SGHDT and CDR2 YYEEEE come from the germline V gene. The CDR3 nucleotides are TGTGCCAGCAGCTTGGCCGGGACAGGGAGAAAGAATGAGCAGTTCTTC. Residues: CASSLAGTGRKNEQFF.

This clone has a count of ten or more. The chain links TRBV19 to TRBJ2-7, with 9 bases matching TRBD1. The CDR3 is 13 residues long. The V gene end was trimmed by 7 bases and the J gene end by 2 bases; junction bases not matched to a gene: 3. The germline gives CDR1 LNHDA, CDR2 SQIVND (reference sequence). CDR3 sequence: CASKGTGTYEQYF. CDR3 DNA sequence: TGTGCCAGTAAGGGGACAGGGACCTACGAGCAGTACTTC.